This entry features one T cell receptor (beta chain) sequence. What it recognizes is unknown. The sample comes from a study of radiotherapy plus CTLA-4 blockade in lung cancer. Study details: Disease control was achieved by over 25% of patients, and objective responses by about 17%.

Study observations and caveats: The authors reported that early blood T cell clone dynamics, with interferon-beta, best predicted response. In blood, after radiotherapy plus ipilimumab, tumor-derived TCR clones expanded.

CTLA-4 blockade using ipilimumab, together with focal radiation, was received by patients with chemo-refractory metastatic non-small-cell lung cancer. The protocol was immunoSEQ multiplex PCR, while the TCRdb copy is restricted to in-frame clones and leaves out a portion. The sample contains 40,000 to 55,000 clones, around 77% of which appear only once. V shed 0 bases, J shed 3 bases, and the junction held 8 bases outside the gene matches. Germline V gives CDR1 MNHNS, CDR2 SASEGT. This CDR3 region has 16 residues. This receptor was taken from a human donor with non-small cell lung cancer whose response to radiotherapy plus ipilimumab could not be evaluated. The sample in question was peripheral blood, obtained from a patient treated with radiotherapy plus ipilimumab. This rearrangement joins TRBV6-1 to TRBJ2-7, with TRBD1 matching over 7 bases. Here the CDR3 reads CASSEAQGQGVYEQYF. CDR3 bases: TGTGCCAGCAGTGAAGCGCAGGGGCAGGGGGTCTACGAGCAGTACTTC.